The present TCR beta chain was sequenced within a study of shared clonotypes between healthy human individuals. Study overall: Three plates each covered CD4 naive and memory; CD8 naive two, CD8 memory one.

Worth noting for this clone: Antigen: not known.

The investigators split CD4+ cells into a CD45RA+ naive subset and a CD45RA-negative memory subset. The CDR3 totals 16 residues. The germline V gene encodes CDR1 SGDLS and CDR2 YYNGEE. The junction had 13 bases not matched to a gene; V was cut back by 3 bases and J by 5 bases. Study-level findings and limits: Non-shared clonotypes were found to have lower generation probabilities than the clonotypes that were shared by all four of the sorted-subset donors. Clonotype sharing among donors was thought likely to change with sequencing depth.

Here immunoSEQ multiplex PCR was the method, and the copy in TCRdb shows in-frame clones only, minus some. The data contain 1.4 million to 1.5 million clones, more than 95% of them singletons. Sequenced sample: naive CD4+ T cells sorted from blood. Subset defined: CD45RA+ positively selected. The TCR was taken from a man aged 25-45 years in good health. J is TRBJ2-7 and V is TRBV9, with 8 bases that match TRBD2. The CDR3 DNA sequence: TGTGCCAGCAGCGGACGAGGACTAGCAAGGTCTGACGAGCAGTACTTC. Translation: CASSGRGLARSDEQYF.